This T cell receptor (beta chain) was recorded in a study of blood T cell repertoires in COVID-19. In the study overall: PBMCs, B-cell-depleted T cells, or T cells were the source of the cDNA or gDNA that made up the material.

The CDR3 contains 14 residues. Germline assignment: CDR1 SQVTM and CDR2 ANQGSEA. Trimming pared 1 base from V and 1 base from J, leaving 11 bases between. Some clones are missing from TCRdb's copy, which holds only in-frame ones; the method was immunoSEQ multiplex PCR. The table lists tens of thousands of clones, around 83% of them singletons. Material for sequencing was peripheral blood. The V gene is TRBV29-1, the J gene TRBJ2-7; maybe TRBD1 (5 bases). The source is a man older than 75 with acute or convalescent COVID-19. The CDR3 loop reads CSVEGQGESYEQYF. CDR3 coding DNA: TGCAGCGTTGAAGGCCAGGGTGAGTCCTACGAGCAGTACTTC.